This TCR beta chain was found in a study of T cell changes during pregnancy in multiple sclerosis. The protocol was immunoSEQ multiplex PCR, while the TCRdb copy is restricted to in-frame clones and leaves out a portion. Here the sample spans some 40,000 clones, 90% to 95% being singletons. Germline assignment: CDR1 SEHNR and CDR2 FQNEAQ (reference sequence). There are 19 residues in the CDR3. V lost 5 bases to trimming and J lost 0 bases, with 23 bases between them. The genes are TRBV7-9 and TRBJ1-3; D is perhaps TRBD1 (6 bases). Material: CD4+ T cells from peripheral blood mononuclear cells, obtained after pregnancy. The sequence was obtained from a female donor with multiple sclerosis, enrolled in a pregnancy study. CDR3 sequence (DNA): TGTGCCAGCAGCCCCCGGCGCCGGACAGTCTCTAGCTCTGGAAACACCATATATTTT. Amino acid sequence: CASSPRRRTVSSSGNTIYF.